These 9 T cell receptor beta chains originate from one sample sequenced in a study of early T cells in non-severe SARS-CoV-2 infection. MiXCR was run by TCRdb on the 5' RACE reads, yielding one entry per CDR3 protein. Among about 71,000 distinct CDR3 sequences listed, roughly 13% were seen once. Sample: whole blood. The receptors stem from an adult who was a healthcare worker with PCR-confirmed SARS-CoV-2 infection or an uninfected control (not recorded which).

This chain links TRBV20-1 with TRBJ2-3; D might be TRBD2 (6 bases). Trimming shortened V by 6 bases and J by 6 bases, and 19 bases separated the two germline ends. The CDR3 runs to 14 residues. Per germline, CDR1 DFQATT and CDR2 SNEGSKA (reference sequence). CDR3 bases: TGCAGTGCAGACAATGGGGGGTCGGGGGATACGCAGTATTTT. Translation: CSADNGGSGDTQYF.

In this sample, this clonotype turned up once. The CDR3 DNA is TGTGCCAGCAGCTTGGAGGGGCAGGCTCCTGGAGGCGCTTTCTTT. Translated: CASSLEGQAPGGAFF. The chain joins TRBV5-4 to TRBJ1-1; a possible D gene is TRBD1 (5 bases). The CDR3 runs 15 residues. CDR1 and CDR2 from the germline V gene are SGHNT and YYREEE (reference sequence). Trimming cost V 0 bases and J 11 bases, with 20 bases left between them.

Ten or more counts support this clonotype. The chain carries TRBV14 and TRBJ2-1, with 15 positions matching TRBD2. Germline loops: CDR1 SGHDN, CDR2 FVKESK. The CDR3 is made up of 17 amino acids. J was trimmed by 9 bases and V by 5 bases; bases with no gene match: 11. CDR3 sequence: CASSFRTSGGEAAEQFF. The CDR3 DNA sequence: TGTGCCAGCAGCTTCCGGACTAGCGGGGGGGAGGCGGCTGAGCAGTTCTTC.

V usage is TRBV11-2 and J usage is TRBJ1-5; D gene uncertain. The germline gives CDR1 SGHAT, CDR2 FQNNGV. Trimming left V 2 bases short and J 7 bases short, with 15 bases between. The CDR3 totals 15 residues. The CDR3 coding sequence is TGTGCCAGCAGCTTAAGCGGGTCCTTAGGGCAGCCCCAGCATTTT. Protein product: CASSLSGSLGQPQHF. Combining the CDR3 with reference TRBV11-2 and TRBJ1-5 gives the whole variable domain EAGVAQSPRYKIIEKRQSVAFWCNPISGHATLYWYQQILGQGPKLLIQFQNNGVVDDSQLPKDRFSAERLKGVDSTLKIQPAKLEDSAVYLCASSLSGSLGQPQHFGDGTRLSIL.

This clonotype came up a few times. The J gene is TRBJ2-7, the V gene TRBV5-1, with D perhaps TRBD2 (6 bases). The CDR3 extends over 17 amino acids. Germline CDR1 is SGHRS and CDR2 is YFSETQ. V lost 4 bases and J lost 0, with 20 bases in between. In DNA form, the CDR3 reads TGCGCCAGCAGCCCGGGACTCCGACCCGCTAGCTCCTACGAGCAGTACTTC. It is translated as CASSPGLRPASSYEQYF.

Only a few counts were recorded for this clonotype. The V and J genes are TRBV7-3 and TRBJ2-4, with TRBD1 as a possible D gene (6 bases). Germline V gene sequence: CDR1 SGHTA, CDR2 FQGTGA. This CDR3 is built from 11 residues. Between the trimmed V and J ends, which lost 5 bases and 12 bases, there was a span of 11 bases. In nucleotides, the CDR3 is TGTGCCAGCAGCGACGGGACAAATCAGTACTTC. Encoded protein: CASSDGTNQYF.

This clonotype was seen many times. The chain uses TRBV5-1 and TRBJ2-3, with TRBD1 identical over 8 bases. V gave up 4 bases and J gave up 2 bases; unmatched junction bases: 6. CDR1 is SGHRS and CDR2 is YFSETQ in the germline V gene. CDR3 length equals 15 residues. The CDR3: CASSDGQGPTDTQYF. CDR3 bases: TGCGCCAGCAGCGATGGACAGGGCCCCACAGATACGCAGTATTTT.

The rearrangement links TRBV9 to TRBJ2-5; 9 bases align to TRBD2. CDR1 SGDLS and CDR2 YYNGEE come from the germline V gene. Losses at the gene ends were 4 bases for V and 1 base for J; bases not matched to a gene: 2. The CDR3 extends over 14 amino acids. In nucleotides, the CDR3 is TGTGCCAGCAGCTTAGCGGGGGTCCAAGAGACCCAGTACTTC. This translates into CASSLAGVQETQYF.

This clonotype has at least ten counts. The chain employs TRBV14 and TRBJ2-1; TRBD1 matches 7 bases. The V gene's germline CDR1 is SGHDN and CDR2 FVKESK. CDR3 length equals 15 residues. Losses at the gene ends were 1 base for V and 6 bases for J; bases not matched to a gene: 6. The CDR3 is CASSQVLTGRNEQFF. In DNA form, the CDR3 reads TGTGCCAGCAGCCAAGTACTGACAGGGCGCAATGAGCAGTTCTTC. Variable domain in full (rest from reference TRBV14 and TRBJ2-1): EAGVTQFPSHSVIEKGQTVTLRCDPISGHDNLYWYRRVMGKEIKFLLHFVKESKQDESGMPNNRFLAERTGGTYSTLKVQPAELEDSGVYFCASSQVLTGRNEQFFGPGTRLTVL.